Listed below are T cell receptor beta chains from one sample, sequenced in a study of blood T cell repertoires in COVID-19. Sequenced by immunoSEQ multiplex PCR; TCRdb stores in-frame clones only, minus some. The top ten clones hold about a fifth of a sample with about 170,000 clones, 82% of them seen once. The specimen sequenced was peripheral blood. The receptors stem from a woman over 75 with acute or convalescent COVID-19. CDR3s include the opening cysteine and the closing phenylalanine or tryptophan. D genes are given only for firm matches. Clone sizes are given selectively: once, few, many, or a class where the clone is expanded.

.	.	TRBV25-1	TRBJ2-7	TGTGCCAGCAGTAAAAGCCTCTCCTACGAGCAGTACTTC	CASSKSLSYEQYF
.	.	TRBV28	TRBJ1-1	TGTGCCAGCAGTTCTTACACTGAAGCTTTCTTT	CASSSYTEAFF
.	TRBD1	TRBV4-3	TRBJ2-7	TGCGCCAGCAGCCTCTGGCCGGGACAGGACTCCTACGAGCAGTACTTC	CASSLWPGQDSYEQYF
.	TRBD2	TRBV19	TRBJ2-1	TGTGCCAGTAGTATGTTAACTAGCGGGGCCTACAATGAGCAGTTCTTC	CASSMLTSGAYNEQFF
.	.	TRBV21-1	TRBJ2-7	TGTGCCAGCAGCAAAGCTAGGACAGAAAGCTCCTACGAGCAGTACTTC	CASSKARTESSYEQYF
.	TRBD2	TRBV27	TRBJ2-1	TGTGCCAGCAGTTTAGCCCCGGCTAGCGGGAATAGCCGACTCTACAATGAGCAGTTCTTC	CASSLAPASGNSRLYNEQFF
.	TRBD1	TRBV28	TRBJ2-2	TGTGCCAGCAGTTCCCCGACAGGGGGCGACTACACCGGGGAGCTGTTTTTT	CASSSPTGGDYTGELFF
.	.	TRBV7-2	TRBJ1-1	TGTGCCAGCAGCTCGGGGGGGACTTCGAACACTGAAGCTTTCTTT	CASSSGGTSNTEAFF
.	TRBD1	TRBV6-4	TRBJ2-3	TGTGCCAGCAGTGTACAGGGCAGGGGGACAGATACGCAGTATTTT	CASSVQGRGTDTQYF
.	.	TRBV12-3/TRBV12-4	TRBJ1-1	TGTGCCAGCAGTTTGACAGAGAACACTGAAGCTTTCTTT	CASSLTENTEAFF
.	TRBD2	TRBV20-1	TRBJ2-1	TGCAGTGCTAGTGGACTAGCGGGAAGGGTCCGCAATGAGCAGTTCTTC	CSASGLAGRVRNEQFF
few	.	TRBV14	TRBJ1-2	TGTGCCAGCAGGGGCTCCGGGACATTCTATGGCTACACCTTC	CASRGSGTFYGYTF
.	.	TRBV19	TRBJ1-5	TGTGCCAGTAGGGCCTGGCTCGCAGGAAGCAATCAGCCCCAGCATTTT	CASRAWLAGSNQPQHF
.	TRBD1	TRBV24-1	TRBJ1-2	TGTGCCACCAGTGATCCCACAGGGGGCGCGGGTGGCTACACCTTC	CATSDPTGGAGGYTF
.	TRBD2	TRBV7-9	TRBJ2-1	TGTGCCAGCAGCTCCGTCCGCGGGCTAGCGGGAGGAAGAGAGCAGTTCTTC	CASSSVRGLAGGREQFF
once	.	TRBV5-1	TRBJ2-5	TGCGCCAGCAGCTTGATAGCCCCGCAAGAGACCCAGTACTTC	CASSLIAPQETQYF
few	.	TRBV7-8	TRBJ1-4	TGTGCCAGCAGCTTCAGGGACACGACTAATGAAAAACTGTTTTTT	CASSFRDTTNEKLFF
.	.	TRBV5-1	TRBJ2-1	TGCGCCAGCTCCCAGGGGGGTATATACAATGAGCAGTTCTTC	CASSQGGIYNEQFF
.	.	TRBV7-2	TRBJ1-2	TGTGCCAGCAGCTTAGAAGGGACGGGGAGGTCCGGCTACACCTTC	CASSLEGTGRSGYTF
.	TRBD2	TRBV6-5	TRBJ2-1	TGTGCCAGCAGTTACTCAGCGGGAGAAATCAATGAGCAGTTCTTC	CASSYSAGEINEQFF
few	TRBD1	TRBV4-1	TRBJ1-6	TGCGCCAGCAGCCGAACAGGGGGATATAATTCACCCCTCCACTTT	CASSRTGGYNSPLHF